A selection of T cell receptor beta chains follows, all from one sample in a study of neurological immune-mediated disorders. Using its own MiXCR run on the 5' RACE reads, TCRdb lists one record per CDR3 protein. The sample contains about 30,000 distinct CDR3 sequences, about 16% of which appear only once. The sequencing sample was made of PBMCs. The receptors were sampled from a man aged 65 to 79 in good health. Each CDR3 is given with its conserved first and last residue. A D gene is named only where the DNA matches it firmly. Not every row has a clone size; where given, it reads once, few, many or a size class.

J gene: TRBJ2-7
clone size: once
D gene: TRBD2
V gene: TRBV5-1
CDR3 protein: CASSLGIAGYEQYF
CDR3 DNA: TGCGCCAGCAGCTTGGGGATAGCGGGCTACGAGCAGTACTTC

J gene: TRBJ2-3
clone size: many
D gene: -
V gene: TRBV5-1
CDR3 protein: CASSFGGRIGTDTQYF
CDR3 DNA: TGCGCCAGCAGCTTTGGAGGGCGTATCGGCACAGATACGCAGTATTTT

J gene: TRBJ2-7
clone size: -
D gene: -
V gene: TRBV15
CDR3 protein: CATSPQEGPTDEQYF
CDR3 DNA: TGTGCCACCAGCCCCCAAGAGGGACCTACGGACGAGCAGTACTTC

J gene: TRBJ1-3
clone size: many
D gene: -
V gene: TRBV20-1
CDR3 protein: CSARGERAGNTIYF
CDR3 DNA: TGCAGTGCTAGGGGTGAAAGAGCTGGAAACACCATATATTTT

J gene: TRBJ1-2
clone size: many
D gene: -
V gene: TRBV28
CDR3 protein: CASSLPTTTSSGVYGYTF
CDR3 DNA: TGTGCCAGCAGTTTACCCACGACGACGAGCTCAGGGGTCTATGGCTACACCTTC

J gene: TRBJ2-1
clone size: many
D gene: -
V gene: TRBV5-1
CDR3 protein: CASSLGQTYNEQFF
CDR3 DNA: TGCGCCAGCAGCTTGGGACAAACCTACAATGAGCAGTTCTTC

J gene: TRBJ1-6
clone size: many
D gene: TRBD1
V gene: TRBV7-9
CDR3 protein: CASIPSDREGSPLHF
CDR3 DNA: TGTGCCAGCATCCCTTCCGACAGGGAAGGATCACCCCTCCACTTT

J gene: TRBJ2-3
clone size: many
D gene: -
V gene: TRBV7-3
CDR3 protein: CASSLSSGATDTQYF
CDR3 DNA: TGTGCCAGCAGCTTAAGTTCAGGGGCAACAGATACGCAGTATTTT

J gene: TRBJ2-7
clone size: -
D gene: -
V gene: TRBV20-1
CDR3 protein: CSAHNPGRPSYEQYF
CDR3 DNA: TGCAGTGCCCATAATCCGGGACGGCCATCCTACGAGCAGTACTTC

J gene: TRBJ1-6
clone size: many
D gene: TRBD1
V gene: TRBV10-3
CDR3 protein: CAISESGTGGYNSPLHF
CDR3 DNA: TGTGCCATCAGTGAGTCCGGGACAGGGGGCTATAATTCACCCCTCCACTTT

J gene: TRBJ2-1
clone size: -
D gene: -
V gene: TRBV9
CDR3 protein: CASSVDRYEHFF
CDR3 DNA: TGTGCCAGCAGCGTAGACCGGTATGAGCATTTCTTC

J gene: TRBJ2-7
clone size: many
D gene: -
V gene: TRBV5-1
CDR3 protein: CASSSGATYEQYF
CDR3 DNA: TGCGCCAGCAGCTCAGGGGCTACCTACGAGCAGTACTTC

J gene: TRBJ1-5
clone size: many
D gene: -
V gene: TRBV6-5
CDR3 protein: CASSYSTYDRPMDQPQHF
CDR3 DNA: TGTGCCAGCAGTTACTCCACATACGACAGGCCGATGGATCAGCCCCAGCATTTT

J gene: TRBJ1-2
clone size: -
D gene: -
V gene: TRBV5-1
CDR3 protein: CASILWGNSYGYTF
CDR3 DNA: TGCGCCAGCATCTTGTGGGGAAACAGCTATGGCTACACCTTC

J gene: TRBJ1-4
clone size: many
D gene: -
V gene: TRBV11-2
CDR3 protein: CASSLLTGQKNEKLFF
CDR3 DNA: TGTGCCAGCAGCTTACTGACAGGACAGAAAAATGAAAAACTGTTTTTT

J gene: TRBJ2-3
clone size: -
D gene: -
V gene: TRBV29-1
CDR3 protein: CSSRGGPADTQYF
CDR3 DNA: TGCAGCTCGAGGGGGGGGCCCGCAGATACGCAGTATTTT

J gene: TRBJ1-2
clone size: many
D gene: TRBD1
V gene: TRBV20-1
CDR3 protein: CSARDLRLGRDRGGYGYTF
CDR3 DNA: TGCAGTGCTAGAGATCTTCGATTAGGGAGGGACAGGGGTGGCTATGGCTACACCTTC

J gene: TRBJ2-3
clone size: -
D gene: -
V gene: TRBV21-1
CDR3 protein: CASSAEGRGAPYNFATDTQYF
CDR3 DNA: TGTGCCAGCAGCGCCGAGGGCAGGGGAGCCCCGTACAACTTTGCCACAGATACGCAGTATTTT

J gene: TRBJ2-4
clone size: many
D gene: -
V gene: TRBV7-2
CDR3 protein: CASSPGGWQGHQYF
CDR3 DNA: TGTGCCAGCAGCCCGGGGGGCTGGCAGGGTCATCAGTACTTC

J gene: TRBJ2-1
clone size: few
D gene: -
V gene: TRBV5-1
CDR3 protein: CASSVLADSYNEQFF
CDR3 DNA: TGCGCCAGCAGCGTATTAGCGGACTCCTACAATGAGCAGTTCTTC

J gene: TRBJ2-6
clone size: many
D gene: TRBD1
V gene: TRBV29-1
CDR3 protein: CSVEDRDVGTGGLSGANVLTF
CDR3 DNA: TGCAGCGTTGAAGACCGAGACGTTGGGACAGGGGGCCTCTCTGGGGCCAACGTCCTGACTTTC

J gene: TRBJ1-4
clone size: many
D gene: TRBD1
V gene: TRBV11-3
CDR3 protein: CASSLKGQATDF
CDR3 DNA: TGTGCCAGCAGCTTGAAGGGACAGGCGACGGATTTT

J gene: TRBJ2-7
clone size: many
D gene: TRBD1
V gene: TRBV27
CDR3 protein: CATSDRVTHEQYF
CDR3 DNA: TGTGCCACCTCCGACAGGGTTACCCACGAGCAGTACTTC

J gene: TRBJ1-2
clone size: many
D gene: -
V gene: TRBV20-1
CDR3 protein: CSAPIQGANYGYTF
CDR3 DNA: TGCAGTGCCCCCATACAGGGAGCTAACTATGGCTACACCTTC

J gene: TRBJ2-1
clone size: many
D gene: TRBD2
V gene: TRBV20-1
CDR3 protein: CSARDYASGYNEQFF
CDR3 DNA: TGCAGTGCTAGAGATTACGCTAGCGGGTACAATGAGCAGTTCTTC

J gene: TRBJ1-4
clone size: many
D gene: -
V gene: TRBV5-6
CDR3 protein: CASSLEGTNEKLFF
CDR3 DNA: TGTGCCAGCAGCTTGGAGGGAACTAATGAAAAACTGTTTTTT

J gene: TRBJ2-3
clone size: -
D gene: TRBD1
V gene: TRBV5-1
CDR3 protein: CASRTGETDTQYF
CDR3 DNA: TGCGCCAGCCGGACAGGAGAGACAGATACGCAGTATTTT

J gene: TRBJ2-2
clone size: -
D gene: -
V gene: TRBV28
CDR3 protein: CASSPWGGAGARNTGELFF
CDR3 DNA: TGCGCCAGCAGTCCCTGGGGGGGCGCAGGCGCGAGGAACACCGGGGAGCTGTTTTTT

J gene: TRBJ1-2
clone size: many
D gene: TRBD1
V gene: TRBV12-3/TRBV12-4
CDR3 protein: CASSPDRGGYGYTF
CDR3 DNA: TGTGCCAGCAGTCCGGACAGGGGGGGCTATGGCTACACCTTC

J gene: TRBJ2-7
clone size: once
D gene: TRBD1
V gene: TRBV5-6
CDR3 protein: CASSFYGTGIPQYF
CDR3 DNA: TGTGCCAGCAGCTTCTATGGGACAGGGATCCCGCAGTACTTC

J gene: TRBJ2-2
clone size: many
D gene: -
V gene: TRBV19
CDR3 protein: CASSIQGRTGELFF
CDR3 DNA: TGTGCCAGTAGTATCCAAGGGAGGACCGGGGAGCTGTTTTTT

J gene: TRBJ2-3
clone size: many
D gene: -
V gene: TRBV7-2
CDR3 protein: CASSLRLDLSTDTQYF
CDR3 DNA: TGTGCCAGCAGCTTACGGCTAGACCTTAGCACAGATACGCAGTATTTT

J gene: TRBJ1-2
clone size: many
D gene: TRBD1
V gene: TRBV2
CDR3 protein: CASRTGHGYTF
CDR3 DNA: TGTGCCAGCAGGACAGGGCATGGCTACACCTTC

J gene: TRBJ2-5
clone size: many
D gene: -
V gene: TRBV9
CDR3 protein: CASSVGGHPQETQYF
CDR3 DNA: TGTGCCAGCAGCGTAGGTGGACACCCCCAAGAGACCCAGTACTTC

J gene: TRBJ1-1
clone size: many
D gene: -
V gene: TRBV9
CDR3 protein: CASSPTGTQAFF
CDR3 DNA: TGTGCCAGCAGCCCCACGGGGACACAAGCTTTCTTT

J gene: TRBJ2-5
clone size: -
D gene: -
V gene: TRBV4-1
CDR3 protein: CASSQLGLDRPQETQYF
CDR3 DNA: TGCGCCAGCAGCCAATTAGGGTTGGACAGACCTCAAGAGACCCAGTACTTC

J gene: TRBJ2-5
clone size: many
D gene: -
V gene: TRBV14
CDR3 protein: CASTPGRMMKETQYF
CDR3 DNA: TGTGCCAGCACTCCAGGTAGAATGATGAAAGAGACCCAGTACTTC

J gene: TRBJ1-1
clone size: many
D gene: TRBD1
V gene: TRBV29-1
CDR3 protein: CSAGQGEGTEAFF
CDR3 DNA: TGCAGCGCAGGACAGGGTGAGGGCACTGAAGCTTTCTTT

J gene: TRBJ2-4
clone size: many
D gene: -
V gene: TRBV7-8
CDR3 protein: CASSLGGSSKNIQYF
CDR3 DNA: TGTGCCAGCAGCTTAGGCGGATCGTCCAAAAACATTCAGTACTTC

J gene: TRBJ2-3
clone size: few
D gene: -
V gene: TRBV12-3/TRBV12-4
CDR3 protein: CASSARETDTQYF
CDR3 DNA: TGTGCCAGCAGTGCAAGGGAGACAGATACGCAGTATTTT

J gene: TRBJ1-5
clone size: many
D gene: -
V gene: TRBV7-2
CDR3 protein: CASSLGGTSNQPQHF
CDR3 DNA: TGTGCCAGCAGCTTAGGGGGGACTAGCAATCAGCCCCAGCATTTT

J gene: TRBJ1-5
clone size: many
D gene: -
V gene: TRBV5-5
CDR3 protein: CASSPDGDNQPQHF
CDR3 DNA: TGTGCCAGCAGCCCGGACGGAGACAATCAGCCCCAGCATTTT

J gene: TRBJ2-6
clone size: -
D gene: -
V gene: TRBV12-3/TRBV12-4
CDR3 protein: CASSLDGAGANVLTF
CDR3 DNA: TGTGCCAGCAGTTTAGATGGGGCTGGGGCCAACGTCCTGACTTTC

J gene: TRBJ1-5
clone size: many
D gene: -
V gene: TRBV6-5
CDR3 protein: CASRPTAGQPQHF
CDR3 DNA: TGTGCCAGCAGACCCACTGCCGGGCAGCCCCAGCATTTT

J gene: TRBJ1-1
clone size: many
D gene: -
V gene: TRBV5-1
CDR3 protein: CASSLKGPTNGEAFF
CDR3 DNA: TGCGCCAGCAGCTTAAAGGGCCCCACCAACGGGGAAGCTTTCTTT

J gene: TRBJ2-7
clone size: many
D gene: -
V gene: TRBV9
CDR3 protein: CASSVGRSLGNEQYF
CDR3 DNA: TGTGCCAGCAGCGTAGGAAGGTCGTTGGGCAACGAGCAGTACTTC